This TCR beta chain was identified in a study of blood T cell repertoires in COVID-19. Across the whole study: Samples of COVID-19 (acute and convalescent) were obtained from the United States, Italy and Spain.

The CDR3 length is 14 residues. Trimming took 5 bases from V and 7 from J; bases not matched to a gene: 5. Germline V gives CDR1 LNHDA, CDR2 SQIVND (reference sequence). Original analysis: Reference gene primers were amplified, and this amplification served to estimate nucleated cell counts. The assay was immunoSEQ multiplex PCR, and TCRdb's table has in-frame clones only and misses some. The V and J calls and clone size are taken from that table; D and trimming were inferred from the DNA. Among about 120,000 clones listed, more than 60% were seen once. The chain employs TRBV19 and TRBJ1-2, with 12 bases identical to TRBD1. This sequence originates from a woman aged 70-85 years with acute or convalescent COVID-19. Sample: peripheral blood. The CDR3 DNA follows: TGTGCCAGTAGTCCAGGGACAGGGGGCTCTGGCTACACCTTC. Translated, it gives CASSPGTGGSGYTF. Full variable domain (missing parts from reference TRBV19 and TRBJ1-2): DGGITQSPKYLFRKEGQNVTLSCEQNLNHDAMYWYRQDPGQGLRLIYYSQIVNDFQKGDIAEGYSVSREKKESFPLTVTSAQKNPTAFYLCASSPGTGGSGYTFGSGTRLTVV.